This T cell receptor beta chain was recorded in a study of Ad26.COV2.S vaccination and SARS-CoV-2 variants (dated by TCRdb to the early 2020s). Describing the broader study: Vaccine-arm donors came from COV1001, a multicentre, randomized, double-blind, placebo-controlled phase I-IIa trial of Ad26.COV2.S in healthy adults. Ad26.COV2.S was administered intramuscularly at a dose of 5x10^10 or 1x10^11 viral particles, either as one shot or as two shots given 56 days apart. TCRbeta repertoire sequencing served as the tool for gauging how specific and how broad the SARS-CoV-2-reactive T cell receptors were following Ad26.COV2.S vaccination. The TCR-sequenced set comprised approximately 30 samples: about 19 Ad26.COV2.S vaccine recipients, 5 placebo recipients and 8 SARS-CoV-2 convalescent individuals. Trial participants were randomized into five groups of five, in which low-dose or high-dose Ad26.COV2.S was given once or twice, or placebo was given on both occasions. Blinding of investigators to trial group allocation was maintained during experiments and outcome assessment.

The cysteine opens and the phenylalanine closes a CDR3 of 15 amino acids. The retained sequence is limited to the CDR3, 45 bases, with the frame set at the first base. Reading the germline V gene gives CDR1 SNHLY and CDR2 FYNNEI. Trimming leaves V shorter by 4 bases and J shorter by 4 bases, with the junction holding 7 bases beyond the gene matches. The immunoSEQ Assay was used to sequence TCRbeta CDR3 regions. After extraction, genomic DNA underwent amplification by bias-controlled multiplex PCR, followed by high-throughput sequencing. The authors' pipeline ran thus. To quantify the absolute abundance of every unique TCRbeta CDR3 region, sequences were collapsed and filtered. T cell fraction was estimated by normalizing TCRbeta template counts to usable DNA, which was measured by amplifying reference genes present in all nucleated cells. Repertoire TCRs were annotated as SARS-CoV-2-specific by exact matching of V gene, CDR3 amino acid sequence and J gene to a known reactive TCR set. The reference SARS-CoV-2 TCR set was derived from MIRA and filtered for enrichment in COVID-19-positive ImmuneCODE repertoires, a step that removed public or cross-reactive TCRs. Using the MIRA antigens, annotated TCRs were further analysed by specific ORF or by position within an ORF. Breadth was defined as annotated unique rearrangements over total unique productive rearrangements; depth was the summed frequency of those rearrangements. Two-sided Wilcoxon rank-sum tests were applied when comparing TCR breadth between groups. TCRdb retrieved this table from immuneACCESS and kept in-frame rearrangements only. Not all clones are present; in checked studies, unresolved V genes account for under half, and no reason is known for the remainder. The V and J calls and clone size come from that table; D and trimming were worked out from the DNA. The sample table contains 300,000 to 350,000 clones; only one count was recorded for roughly 91% of them. The top ten constitute just under 5% of the sample.

According to the study, the label for this sample's treatment or condition signals: some 20 received Ad26.COV2.S at low or high dose, single or two shots; 5 received placebo; per-sample allocation not given. Repertoires of vaccine and placebo recipients were sequenced from samples taken on day 63 after the first injection. Cohort 1b enrolled fewer than 30 adults aged 18-55 years at a single site in Boston, USA, between 29 July and 7 August 2020. As a vaccine, Ad26.COV2.S was a replication-incompetent adenovirus type 26 vector that expressed a prefusion-stabilized SARS-CoV-2 spike protein derived from the original Wuhan strain. In regard to this clone: This receptor's antigen is unknown. Base qualities are not provided; no much larger clone lies one nucleotide away.

On the study overall, not on this receptor specifically: The study was not powered for comparison of responses between vaccine doses or regimens. Non-spike TCR breadth was comparable between vaccine and placebo recipients, consistent with the vaccine containing only spike. Substantial breadth of spike-specific CD8+ and CD4+ T cell responses was reported after vaccination. Ad26.COV2.S recipients had higher spike-specific TCR breadth than placebo recipients (P = 0.0014). It was noted by the authors that total T cell responses may have been underestimated by the TCR breadth and depth analyses.

The receptor comes from a person aged 18-65 years who received the Ad26.COV2.S COVID-19 vaccine or a placebo. The starting material was peripheral blood, obtained in a trial of Ad26.COV2.S vaccine versus placebo. This chain joins TRBV2 to TRBJ2-3; 8 central bases correspond to TRBD1. The DNA is as follows: TGTGCCAGCAGTGTCAGGGGGCAAGGGGCAGATACGCAGTATTTT. Translated, this is CASSVRGQGADTQYF. Reference TRBV2 and TRBJ2-3 genes cover what lies past the CDR3, so the full variable domain is EPEVTQTPSHQVTQMGQEVILRCVPISNHLYFYWYRQILGQKVEFLVSFYNNEISEKSEIFDDQFSVERPDGSNFTLKIRSTKLEDSAMYFCASSVRGQGADTQYFGPGTRLTVL.